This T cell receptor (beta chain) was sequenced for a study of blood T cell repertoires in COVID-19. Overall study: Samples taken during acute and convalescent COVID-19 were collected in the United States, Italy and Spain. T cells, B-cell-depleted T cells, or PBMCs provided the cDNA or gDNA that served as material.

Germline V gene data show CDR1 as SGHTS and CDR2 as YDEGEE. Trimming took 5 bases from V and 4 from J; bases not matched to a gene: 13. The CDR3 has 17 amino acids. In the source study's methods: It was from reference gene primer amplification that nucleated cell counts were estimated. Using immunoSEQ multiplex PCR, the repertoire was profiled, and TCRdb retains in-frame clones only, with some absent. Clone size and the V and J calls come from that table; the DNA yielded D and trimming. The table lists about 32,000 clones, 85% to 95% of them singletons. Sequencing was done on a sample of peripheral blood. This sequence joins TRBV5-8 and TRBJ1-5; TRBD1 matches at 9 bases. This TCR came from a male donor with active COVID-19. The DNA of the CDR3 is TGTGCCAGCAGACGAAACAGGGGGCAGTTGGAAAATCAGCCCCAGCATTTT. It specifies CASRRNRGQLENQPQHF.